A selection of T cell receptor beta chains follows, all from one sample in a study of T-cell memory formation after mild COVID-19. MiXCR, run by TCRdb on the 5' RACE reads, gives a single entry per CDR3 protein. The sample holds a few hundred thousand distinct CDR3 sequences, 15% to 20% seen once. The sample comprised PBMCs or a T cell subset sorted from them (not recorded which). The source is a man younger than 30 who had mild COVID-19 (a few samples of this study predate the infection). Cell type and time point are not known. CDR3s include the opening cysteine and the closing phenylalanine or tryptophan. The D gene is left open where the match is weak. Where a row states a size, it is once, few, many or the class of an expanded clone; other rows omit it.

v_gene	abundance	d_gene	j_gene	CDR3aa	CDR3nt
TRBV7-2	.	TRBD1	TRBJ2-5	CASSLWTGKETQYF	TGTGCCAGCAGCCTCTGGACAGGGAAAGAGACCCAGTACTTC
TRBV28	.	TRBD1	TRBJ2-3	CASSPQGAQAQYF	TGTGCCAGCAGTCCCCAGGGGGCCCAAGCGCAGTATTTT
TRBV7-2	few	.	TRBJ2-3	CASSLAGGWADTQYF	TGTGCCAGCAGCTTGGCAGGGGGGTGGGCAGATACGCAGTATTTT
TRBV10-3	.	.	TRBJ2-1	CAISGGPSYNEQFF	TGTGCCATCAGTGGGGGTCCTTCCTACAATGAGCAGTTCTTC
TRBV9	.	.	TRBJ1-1	CASSTEGVMNTEAFF	TGTGCCAGCAGCACCGAGGGGGTCATGAACACTGAAGCTTTCTTT
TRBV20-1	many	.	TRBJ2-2	CSASGVNTGELFF	TGCAGTGCTAGTGGCGTAAACACCGGGGAGCTGTTTTTT
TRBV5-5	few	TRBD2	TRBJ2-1	CASSRTSGVQSNEQFF	TGTGCCAGCAGCCGGACTAGCGGGGTACAATCGAATGAGCAGTTCTTC
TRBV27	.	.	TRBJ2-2	CASSSTVNTGELFF	TGTGCCAGCAGCAGCACGGTGAACACCGGGGAGCTGTTTTTT
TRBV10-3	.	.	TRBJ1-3	CAISVGSGNTIYF	TGTGCCATCAGTGTAGGTTCTGGAAACACCATATATTTT
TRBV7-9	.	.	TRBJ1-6	CASSLAGNSPLHF	TGTGCCAGCAGCTTAGCCGGGAATTCACCCCTCCACTTT
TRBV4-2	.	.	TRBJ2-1	CASSQDAPRGVTSYNEQFF	TGTGCCAGCAGCCAAGATGCCCCCCGCGGGGTGACCTCCTACAATGAGCAGTTCTTC
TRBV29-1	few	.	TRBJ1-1	CSGWTGVNTEAFF	TGCAGCGGCTGGACGGGGGTGAACACTGAAGCTTTCTTT
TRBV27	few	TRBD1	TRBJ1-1	CATEMTGAGEAFF	TGTGCCACCGAGATGACAGGGGCAGGGGAAGCTTTCTTT
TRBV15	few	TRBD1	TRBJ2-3	CATSRRQGVTDTQYF	TGTGCCACCAGCAGACGACAGGGTGTGACAGATACGCAGTATTTT
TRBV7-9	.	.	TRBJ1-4	CASHVGGTANEKLFF	TGTGCCAGCCACGTAGGGGGTACAGCTAATGAAAAACTGTTTTTT
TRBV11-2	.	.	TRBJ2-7	CASSFPVSSYEQYF	TGTGCCAGCAGCTTCCCGGTGAGCTCCTACGAGCAGTACTTC
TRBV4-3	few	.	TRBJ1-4	CASSQVRADEKLFF	TGCGCCAGCAGCCAAGTTCGGGCAGACGAAAAACTGTTTTTT